The 29 T cell receptor beta chains below all came from one sample that was sequenced in a study of control samples from healthy donors and cancer patients. Clones were read by immunoSEQ multiplex PCR, and TCRdb kept only the in-frame ones, dropping some. The sample gives about 130,000 clones, just over 90% of which show up once; 1.7% is in the top ten. Material for sequencing was PBMCs. The source is a man between 45 and 60 years old with head and neck cancer.

This chain links TRBV6-1 with TRBJ1-5; the match to TRBD1 covers 8 bases. With 3 bases clipped from V and 2 bases from J, the junction kept 3 bases outside the gene matches. This CDR3 spans 15 amino acids. The germline V gene has CDR1 MNHNS and CDR2 SASEGT. For the CDR3, the DNA is TGTGCCAGCAGTGACCTGACAGGGGGCAATCAGCCCCAGCATTTT. It is translated as CASSDLTGGNQPQHF.

The table lists this clone with a count of one. The chain is built from TRBV9 and TRBJ2-1; 13 bases map to TRBD2. The CDR3 is 15 residues long. Unmatched junction bases numbered 7, after V lost 4 bases and J lost 9 bases. CDR1 is SGDLS, CDR2 YYNGEE, per germline. CDR3 residues: CASSPRTSGGGEQFF. In DNA, the CDR3 is TGTGCCAGCAGCCCTCGGACTAGCGGGGGTGGTGAGCAGTTCTTC.

The genes are TRBV6-2 or TRBV6-3 and TRBJ1-1; D gene ambiguous. Germline V gene lookup returns CDR1 MNHEY and CDR2 SVGEGT. The V and J ends lost 4 bases and 5 bases respectively, with 17 bases between them. The CDR3 length is 15 residues. CDR3 region: CASSFGLFLRTEAFF. In nucleotides, the CDR3 is TGTGCCAGCAGTTTCGGGCTTTTTCTTCGGACTGAAGCTTTCTTT.

The chain has TRBV2 and TRBJ2-3, with no clear D. V dropped 5 bases and J dropped 0 bases, with 9 bases sitting between them. CDR1 is SNHLY, CDR2 FYNNEI, per germline. The CDR3 covers 14 residues. CDR3 in amino acids: CASSPISSTDTQYF. The CDR3, as DNA: TGTGCCAGCAGTCCGATCAGCAGCACAGATACGCAGTATTTT. The full variable domain, its missing parts supplied by reference TRBV2 and TRBJ2-3, is EPEVTQTPSHQVTQMGQEVILRCVPISNHLYFYWYRQILGQKVEFLVSFYNNEISEKSEIFDDQFSVERPDGSNFTLKIRSTKLEDSAMYFCASSPISSTDTQYFGPGTRLTVL.

The J gene is TRBJ2-1, the V gene TRBV28, with 8 bases identical to TRBD2. The CDR3 has 16 residues. The germline gives CDR1 MDHEN, CDR2 SYDVKM. Germline trimming cut 10 bases from V and 1 base from J; bases unmatched to any gene: 12. As DNA, the CDR3 is TGTGCCACCAGAGGACTAGCCCCTTCTTCCTACAATGAGCAGTTCTTC. This translates into CATRGLAPSSYNEQFF.

This sequence joins TRBV28 and TRBJ2-3; D may correspond to TRBD1 or TRBD2 (5 bases each). Between the trimmed V and J ends, which lost 6 bases and 2 bases, there was a span of 18 bases. Looked up from germline, CDR1 is MDHEN and CDR2 is SYDVKM. This CDR3 comprises 16 residues. In nucleotides, the CDR3 is TGTGCCAGCAGGCCGGCGAGTGGGGGATCCACAGATACGCAGTATTTT. Protein sequence: CASRPASGGSTDTQYF.

This chain uses TRBV9 with TRBJ2-5; 7 bases fit TRBD2. Germline values: CDR1 SGDLS, CDR2 YYNGEE. V was clipped by 4 bases and J by 2 bases; unmatched bases: 5. This CDR3 has 14 residues. CDR3 region: CASSLYGGQETQYF. The CDR3 DNA reads as TGTGCCAGCAGCCTCTACGGGGGGCAAGAGACCCAGTACTTC.

The genes are TRBV18 and TRBJ1-4, with D perhaps matching TRBD1 (5 bases). V dropped 4 bases and J dropped 7 bases, with 13 bases sitting between them. Germline V CDR1 and CDR2: KGHSH, LQKENI. The CDR3 is 14 amino acids. The CDR3 protein is CASSQTARGEKLFF. DNA of the CDR3: TGTGCCAGCTCACAGACAGCTCGGGGTGAAAAACTGTTTTTT. The complete variable domain, with remaining parts taken from reference TRBV18 and TRBJ1-4, reads NAGVMQNPRHLVRRRGQEARLRCSPMKGHSHVYWYRQLPEEGLKFMVYLQKENIIDESGMPKERFSAEFPKEGPSILRIQQVVRGDSAAYFCASSQTARGEKLFFGSGTQLSVL.

The chain couples TRBV2 to TRBJ2-7; D possibly matches TRBD1 or TRBD2 (5 bases each). Germline CDR1 is SNHLY and CDR2 is FYNNEI. The CDR3 consists of 13 residues. V lost 0 bases and J lost 3, with 6 bases in between. The CDR3 DNA follows: TGTGCCAGCAGTGAAGCGGGGGACTACGAGCAGTACTTC. It translates to CASSEAGDYEQYF.

The J gene is TRBJ2-5, the V gene TRBV11-2; D not resolved. The CDR3 has 15 residues. The germline V gene encodes CDR1 SGHAT and CDR2 FQNNGV. The V gene lost 5 bases and the J gene lost 3 bases, with 16 bases spanning the gap. The CDR3 bases are TGTGCCAGCAGCCAACCCGGTACCCCAAAAGAGACCCAGTACTTC. It translates to CASSQPGTPKETQYF.

The chain joins TRBV6-2 or TRBV6-3 to TRBJ1-2; TRBD1 agrees at 11 bases. V was clipped by 4 bases and J by 0 bases; unmatched bases: 7. Germline assignment: CDR1 MNHEY and CDR2 SVGEGT. This CDR3 spans 17 amino acids. The CDR3 reads CASSFSDRGRANYGYTF. CDR3 nucleotide sequence: TGTGCCAGCAGTTTCTCGGACAGGGGGCGAGCTAACTATGGCTACACCTTC.

The chain carries TRBV2 and TRBJ2-7; TRBD2 might be the D (7 bases). The CDR3 loop spans 14 amino acids. Per germline, CDR1 SNHLY and CDR2 FYNNEI. V was cut by 7 bases and J by 4 bases, with 17 bases left in between. This CDR3 is CASTGGRGSYEQYF. The CDR3 bases are TGTGCCAGCACTGGGGGGCGGGGGTCATACGAGCAGTACTTC.

The chain couples TRBV28 to TRBJ1-1, with D possibly being TRBD1 (6 bases). The length of the CDR3 is 11 residues. The V gene lost 5 bases and the J gene lost 7 bases, with 8 bases spanning the gap. Germline-derived CDR1 and CDR2 are MDHEN and SYDVKM. CDR3 residues: CASSPQGEAFF. The CDR3 region has the DNA TGTGCCAGCAGTCCACAGGGTGAAGCTTTCTTT.

The V call is TRBV5-4, the J call TRBJ2-1, with 10 nucleotides matching TRBD2. Germline assignment: CDR1 SGHNT and CDR2 YYREEE (reference sequence). The trim removed 4 bases at V and 3 bases at J, leaving 4 bases unmatched. The CDR3 contains 15 residues. The DNA of the CDR3 is TGTGCCAGCAGCCCAGCGGGGGGGCGCTACAATGAGCAGTTCTTC. Translation: CASSPAGGRYNEQFF. The full variable domain, its missing parts supplied by reference TRBV5-4 and TRBJ2-1, is ETGVTQSPTHLIKTRGQQVTLRCSSQSGHNTVSWYQQALGQGPQFIFQYYREEENGRGNFPPRFSGLQFPNYSSELNVNALELDDSALYLCASSPAGGRYNEQFFGPGTRLTVL.

V usage is TRBV5-4 and J usage is TRBJ2-7; TRBD1 agrees at 7 bases. CDR1 SGHNT and CDR2 YYREEE come from the germline V gene (reference sequence). This CDR3 has 14 residues. Trimming cost V 5 bases and J 5 bases; bases outside gene matches: 10. The CDR3 DNA is TGTGCCAGCAGTACAGGGGCTCGTCAGGACGAGCAGTACTTC. The encoded protein is CASSTGARQDEQYF.

The chain employs TRBV20-1 and TRBJ1-2; the D gene is possibly TRBD1 (6 bases). The CDR3 length is 13 residues. Looked up from germline, CDR1 is DFQATT and CDR2 is SNEGSKA (reference sequence). Trimming removed 3 bases at V and 4 bases at J, with 12 bases between. CDR3: CSASQGRGYGYTF. The CDR3 nucleotides read TGCAGTGCTAGTCAGGGGCGAGGCTATGGCTACACCTTC.

The chain combines TRBV12-3 or TRBV12-4 with TRBJ1-2, with D hard to call. The CDR3 is 13 amino acids. Trimming removed 3 bases at V and 2 bases at J, with 7 bases between. In nucleotides, the CDR3 is TGTGCCAGCAGTTTTGCAGGCAACTATGGCTACACCTTC. Its protein product is CASSFAGNYGYTF.

CDR3 in amino acids: CASSPGLDNEQFF. The CDR3, as DNA: TGTGCCAGCAGCCCTGGACTAGACAATGAGCAGTTCTTC. V usage is TRBV7-9 and J usage is TRBJ2-1, with TRBD2 identical over 7 bases. Germline-derived CDR1 and CDR2 are SEHNR and FQNEAQ (reference sequence). The CDR3 extends over 13 amino acids. V was clipped by 5 bases and J by 5 bases; unmatched bases: 3.

This chain links TRBV6-5 with TRBJ2-1, with D perhaps TRBD1 or TRBD2 (5 bases each). The V and J ends lost 8 bases and 2 bases respectively, with 10 bases between them. Germline V gene lookup returns CDR1 MNHEY and CDR2 SVGAGI. This CDR3 is built from 13 residues. In nucleotides, the CDR3 is TGTGCCAGCTCGGGGCCTACCTACAATGAGCAGTTCTTC. It encodes CASSGPTYNEQFF.

The J gene is TRBJ1-5, the V gene TRBV24-1; D remains unclear. Germline V CDR1 and CDR2: KGHDR, SFDVKD. The CDR3 has 16 amino acids. V lost 1 base to trimming and J lost 0 bases, with 9 bases between them. CDR3 DNA: TGTGCCACCAGTGATTTTACCAGGCCTAGCAATCAGCCCCAGCATTTT. Its protein product is CATSDFTRPSNQPQHF.

V usage is TRBV7-2 and J usage is TRBJ2-5; TRBD2 aligns across 11 bases. Trimming at V came to 4 bases and at J to 5 bases, leaving 0 bases not matched to a gene. CDR1 SGHTA and CDR2 FQGNSA come from the germline V gene. The CDR3 sequence is 13 residues long. CDR3 in DNA: TGTGCCAGCAGCTGGACTAGCGGGGAGACCCAGTACTTC. Its protein product is CASSWTSGETQYF.

This sequence joins TRBV5-1 and TRBJ2-3, with D tentatively TRBD1 (5 bases). V shed 2 bases and J shed 2 bases, with 12 bases lying between them. The CDR3 has 15 residues. Germline V lookup: CDR1 SGHRS, CDR2 YFSETQ. CDR3 nucleotide sequence: TGCGCCAGCAGCTTTACACAGGTTTTCACAGATACGCAGTATTTT. Translated: CASSFTQVFTDTQYF.

This rearrangement joins TRBV29-1 to TRBJ2-7; 9 nucleotides agree with TRBD1. The CDR3 totals 15 residues. Unmatched junction bases numbered 12, after V lost 4 bases and J lost 5 bases. CDR1 SQVTM and CDR2 ANQGSEA come from the germline V gene. CDR3 loop: CSVGIRQGVLHEQYF. Written as DNA, the CDR3 is TGCAGCGTTGGGATACGACAGGGGGTGTTGCACGAGCAGTACTTC.

This clone occurred once. The chain joins TRBV3-1 (or the pseudogene TRBV3-2) to TRBJ1-2, with 7 bases that match TRBD1. CDR1 and CDR2 from the germline V gene are LGHDT and YNNKEL (reference sequence). The CDR3 length is 13 residues. V shed 5 bases, J shed 2 bases, and the junction held 2 bases outside the gene matches. Written as DNA, the CDR3 is TGTGCCAGCAGCTTGGGACAGAACTATGGCTACACCTTC. Its protein is CASSLGQNYGYTF.

This chain connects TRBV4-2 to TRBJ1-1; no definite D call. Germline CDR1 LGHNA, CDR2 YNFKEQ. The length of the CDR3 is 15 residues. Trimming cost V 3 bases and J 0 bases, with 11 bases left between them. CDR3 region: CASSQTLTVNTEAFF. The DNA of the CDR3 is TGTGCCAGCAGCCAGACATTAACGGTGAACACTGAAGCTTTCTTT.

The chain is built from TRBV6-5 and TRBJ2-5; 8 positions agree with TRBD2. V lost 4 bases and J lost 5; bases outside the gene matches: 9. The CDR3 spans 15 residues. Germline V CDR1 and CDR2: MNHEY, SVGAGI. CDR3 in amino acids: CASSSPGGAAETQYF. Here the CDR3 DNA reads TGTGCCAGCAGTTCTCCGGGAGGGGCGGCCGAGACCCAGTACTTC.

V and J are TRBV5-4 and TRBJ1-2; D remains unclear. V was pared by 6 bases and J by 2 bases, with 11 bases between. The CDR3 consists of 13 residues. The germline CDR1 and CDR2 sequences are SGHNT and YYREEE (reference sequence). CDR3 protein: CASTTWPNYGYTF. For the CDR3, the DNA is TGTGCCAGCACCACCTGGCCGAACTATGGCTACACCTTC.

The V call is TRBV7-3, the J call TRBJ2-1; D is tentatively TRBD1 or TRBD2 (6 bases each). V was pared by 5 bases and J by 7 bases, with 15 bases between. The CDR3 runs 14 residues. CDR1 is SGHTA and CDR2 is FQGTGA in the germline V gene. The CDR3 here is CASSAGHPKNEQFF. CDR3 sequence (DNA): TGTGCCAGCAGCGCGGGACACCCGAAGAATGAGCAGTTCTTC.

The chain is built from TRBV20-1 and TRBJ2-3; 7 nucleotides agree with TRBD2. Trimming at V came to 3 bases and at J to 1 base, leaving 4 bases not matched to a gene. The CDR3 spans 14 residues. Germline V lookup: CDR1 DFQATT, CDR2 SNEGSKA (reference sequence). The CDR3 loop reads CSASTSDGTDTQYF. DNA of the CDR3: TGCAGTGCTAGTACTAGCGATGGCACAGATACGCAGTATTTT.